Listed below are T cell receptor beta chains from one sample, sequenced in a study of cytomegalovirus exposure and HLA in healthy donors. Libraries were prepared by immunoSEQ multiplex PCR; TCRdb keeps only in-frame clonotypes and omits some of them. Its listing shows 150,000 to 200,000 clones. The sample comprised PBMCs. These receptors were taken from a woman aged 60 to 75 in good health and CMV-seronegative. The conserved cysteine and the conserved F or W are not part of the CDR3 here.

j_call | v_call | cdr3_aa
TRBJ2-7 | TRBV20-1 | SASWGDEQY
TRBJ1-1 | TRBV2 | ASSERQNTEAF
TRBJ2-5 | TRBV5-1 | ASSRSGKPNQETQY
TRBJ2-7 | TRBV7-2 | ASSFDRGGYYEQY
TRBJ2-1 | TRBV11-2 | ASSLEGLAGNEQF
TRBJ2-3 | TRBV9 | ASSVVSGQGTDTQY
TRBJ2-2 | TRBV7-3 | ASRTGANTGELF
TRBJ1-3 | TRBV9 | ASGGGRHTIY
TRBJ2-5 | TRBV5-1 | ASSLDLRGTQY
TRBJ1-2 | TRBV4-1 | ASSQDGQGRGYT
TRBJ1-1 | TRBV19 | ASSMTGGMGTEAF
TRBJ2-3 | TRBV7-3 | ASSVTGVGSADTQY
TRBJ1-5 | TRBV7-9 | ASSLTGDQPQH
TRBJ1-2 | TRBV7-9 | ASSLQGVAEGYT
TRBJ2-5 | TRBV9 | ASSVRDRGLETQY
TRBJ2-2 | TRBV18 | ASSPTSFPTPGTGELF
TRBJ1-4 | TRBV6-5 | ASSYDRVYREKLF
TRBJ2-3 | TRBV7-9 | ASSARLSTDTQY
TRBJ1-1 | TRBV14 | ASSPLAQGKDTEAF
TRBJ1-5 | TRBV2 | ASSEARTGGQPQH